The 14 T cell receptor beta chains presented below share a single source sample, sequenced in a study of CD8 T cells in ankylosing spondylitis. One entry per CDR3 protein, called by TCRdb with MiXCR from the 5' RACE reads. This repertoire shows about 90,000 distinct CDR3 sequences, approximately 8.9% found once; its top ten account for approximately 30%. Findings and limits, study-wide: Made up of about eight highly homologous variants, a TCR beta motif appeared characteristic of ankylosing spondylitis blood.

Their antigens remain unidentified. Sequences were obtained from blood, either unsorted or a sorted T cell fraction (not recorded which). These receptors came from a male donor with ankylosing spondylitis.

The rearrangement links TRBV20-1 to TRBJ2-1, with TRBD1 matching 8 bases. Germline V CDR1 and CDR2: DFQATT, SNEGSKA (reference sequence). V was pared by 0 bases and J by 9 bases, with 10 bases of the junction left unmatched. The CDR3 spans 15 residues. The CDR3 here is CSAREEDRELTEQFF. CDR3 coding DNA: TGCAGTGCTAGAGAGGAGGACAGGGAGCTCACTGAGCAGTTCTTC.

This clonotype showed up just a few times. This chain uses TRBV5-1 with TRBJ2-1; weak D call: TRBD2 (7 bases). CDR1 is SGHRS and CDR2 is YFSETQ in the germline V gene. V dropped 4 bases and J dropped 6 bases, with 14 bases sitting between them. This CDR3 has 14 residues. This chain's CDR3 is CASSREGGVNEQFF. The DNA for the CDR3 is TGCGCCAGCAGCCGCGAGGGGGGGGTCAATGAGCAGTTCTTC. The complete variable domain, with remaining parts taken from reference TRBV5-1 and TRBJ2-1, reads KAGVTQTPRYLIKTRGQQVTLSCSPISGHRSVSWYQQTPGQGLQFLFEYFSETQRNKGNFPGRFSGRQFSNSRSEMNVSTLELGDSALYLCASSREGGVNEQFFGPGTRLTVL.

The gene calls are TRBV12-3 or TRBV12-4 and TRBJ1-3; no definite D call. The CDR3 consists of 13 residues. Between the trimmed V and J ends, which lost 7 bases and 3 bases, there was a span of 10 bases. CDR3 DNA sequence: TGTGCCAGCACCGAGAGTAATGGAAACACCATATATTTT. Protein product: CASTESNGNTIYF.

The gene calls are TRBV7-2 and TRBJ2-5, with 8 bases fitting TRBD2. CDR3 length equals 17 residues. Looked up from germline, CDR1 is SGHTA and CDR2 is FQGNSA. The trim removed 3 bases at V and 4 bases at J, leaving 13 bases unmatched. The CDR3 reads CASSFAKGIAGIETQYF. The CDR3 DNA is TGTGCCAGCAGCTTCGCGAAAGGGATAGCGGGAATAGAGACCCAGTACTTC.

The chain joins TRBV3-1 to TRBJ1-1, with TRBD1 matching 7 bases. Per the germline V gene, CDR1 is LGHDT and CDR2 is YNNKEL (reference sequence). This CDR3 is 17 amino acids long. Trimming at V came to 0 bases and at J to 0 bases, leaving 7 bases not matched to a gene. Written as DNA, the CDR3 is TGTGCCAGCAGCCAAGAGTCGAGGACAGGCATGAACACTGAAGCTTTCTTT. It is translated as CASSQESRTGMNTEAFF.

As DNA, the CDR3 is TGTGCCAGCAGCTCTCGGACTGGATACAATGAGCAGTTCTTC. It encodes CASSSRTGYNEQFF. The chain is built from TRBV13 and TRBJ2-1, with D tentatively TRBD2 (5 bases). V gave up 4 bases and J gave up 4 bases, with 11 bases separating them. This CDR3 is 14 amino acids long. Germline V gene lookup returns CDR1 PRHDT and CDR2 FYEKMQ (reference sequence).

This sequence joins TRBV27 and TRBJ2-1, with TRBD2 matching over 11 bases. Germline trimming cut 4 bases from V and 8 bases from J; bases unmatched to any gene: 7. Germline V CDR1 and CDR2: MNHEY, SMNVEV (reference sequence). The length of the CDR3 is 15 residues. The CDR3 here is CASSSLAGGGDEQFF. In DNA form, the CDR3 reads TGTGCCAGCAGTTCGTTAGCGGGAGGGGGCGATGAGCAGTTCTTC.

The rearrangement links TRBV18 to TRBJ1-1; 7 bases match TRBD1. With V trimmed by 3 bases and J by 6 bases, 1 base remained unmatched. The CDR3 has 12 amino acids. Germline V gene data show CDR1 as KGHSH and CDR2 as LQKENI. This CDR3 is CASSPGQPEAFF. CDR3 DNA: TGTGCCAGCTCACCGGGACAGCCTGAAGCTTTCTTT.

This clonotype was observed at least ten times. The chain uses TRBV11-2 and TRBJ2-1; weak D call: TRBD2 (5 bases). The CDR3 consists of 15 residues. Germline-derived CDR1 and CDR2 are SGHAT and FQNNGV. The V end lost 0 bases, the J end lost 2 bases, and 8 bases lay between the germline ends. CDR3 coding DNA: TGTGCCAGCAGCTTAGATGAGGGTCCCTACAATGAGCAGTTCTTC. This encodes CASSLDEGPYNEQFF.

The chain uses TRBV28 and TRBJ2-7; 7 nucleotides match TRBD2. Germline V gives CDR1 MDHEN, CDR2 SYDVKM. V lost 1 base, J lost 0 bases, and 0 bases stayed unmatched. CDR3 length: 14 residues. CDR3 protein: CASSLSGGSYEQYV. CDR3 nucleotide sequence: TGTGCCAGCAGTTTATCGGGGGGCTCCTACGAGCAGTACGTC.

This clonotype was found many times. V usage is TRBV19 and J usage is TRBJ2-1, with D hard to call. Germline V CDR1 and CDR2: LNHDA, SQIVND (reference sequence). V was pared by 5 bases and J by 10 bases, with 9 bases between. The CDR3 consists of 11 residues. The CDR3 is CASSRSREQFF. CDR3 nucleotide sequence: TGTGCCAGTAGTCGTTCCAGGGAGCAGTTCTTC.

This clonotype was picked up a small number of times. The CDR3 region has the DNA TGTGCCACCAGCTCCGGGACTAGCGGCACAGATACGCAGTATTTT. Translated: CATSSGTSGTDTQYF. V usage is TRBV24-1 and J usage is TRBJ2-3; the match to TRBD2 covers 10 bases. V was clipped by 7 bases and J by 1 base; unmatched bases: 4. The CDR3 has 15 amino acids. CDR1 is KGHDR and CDR2 is SFDVKD in the germline V gene.

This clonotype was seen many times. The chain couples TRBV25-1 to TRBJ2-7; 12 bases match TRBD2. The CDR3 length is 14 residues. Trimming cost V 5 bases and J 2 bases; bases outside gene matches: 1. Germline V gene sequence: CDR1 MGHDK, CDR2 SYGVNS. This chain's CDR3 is CASSWTSGAYEQYF. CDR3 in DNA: TGTGCCAGCAGTTGGACTAGCGGGGCCTACGAGCAGTACTTC.

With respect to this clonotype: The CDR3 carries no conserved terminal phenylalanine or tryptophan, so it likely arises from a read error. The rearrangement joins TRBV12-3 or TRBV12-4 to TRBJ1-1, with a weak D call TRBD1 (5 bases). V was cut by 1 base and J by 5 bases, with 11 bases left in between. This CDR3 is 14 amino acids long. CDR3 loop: CASSLGGETTEAFL. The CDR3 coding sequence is TGTGCCAGCAGTTTAGGGGGCGAAACGACTGAAGCTTTCCTT.